This entry is about one TCR beta chain. Antigen specificity is unknown. This sample is part of a study of beta chain features in type 1 diabetes. Turning to the study itself: No age, gender or cell yield differences were seen between patients and healthy donors.

The CDR3 extends over 13 amino acids. V lost 4 bases to trimming and J lost 5 bases, with 14 bases between them. Germline V gene sequence: CDR1 SQVTM, CDR2 ANQGSEA. cDNA synthesis used the whole RNA isolate, giving expressed TCRB sequences. An average of about 3.5 million reads was obtained for naive, central memory and regulatory T cell samples. The method was immunoSEQ multiplex PCR; TCRdb's version includes in-frame clones alone and lacks a portion of them. The data hold about 180,000 clones, with 7.8% observed a single time. Notes on the study in general: Possible PCR preference for shorter templates applied equally to patients and controls. Shorter TCRB CDR3s, moderately but significantly so, marked every one of the four CD4+ subsets in Type 1 diabetes patients. There were fewer insertions and more deletions at the VDJ junctions of type 1 diabetes patients.

The source is a woman in her 40s with type 1 diabetes. The chain links TRBV29-1 to TRBJ1-1; a possible D gene is TRBD1 (5 bases). The sample taken for sequencing was central memory CD4+ T cells from blood. For the CDR3, the DNA is TGCAGCGTTGGGGGGGAGAGGAGGACTGAAGCTTTCTTT. It is translated as CSVGGERRTEAFF.